One T cell receptor beta chain is described in this entry. What it binds is unknown. In TCRdb, the reads were re-called with MiXCR into one record per CDR3 protein. Altogether about 340,000 distinct CDR3 sequences are present, 25% to 30% being singletons, with the ten largest covering 20%. The data were obtained in a study of T cell repertoires in cytomegalovirus infection. Findings and limits, study-wide: There were carriers of CMV plus the relevant HLA, and cumulative public TCR beta family frequency identified them.

V shed 6 bases and J shed 5 bases, with 18 bases lying between them. CDR3 length equals 15 residues. CDR1 and CDR2 from the germline V gene are SGHDT and YYEEEE. The sample consisted of cultured PBMCs, taken from culture after CMV antigen stimulation. The rearrangement links TRBV5-6 to TRBJ1-5; D may be TRBD1 (5 bases). The clonotype was recovered from a human donor in good health (CMV status not recorded). Some clones in this sample may be carry-over from other donors' samples. CDR3 amino acids: CASKSAGRGYQPQHF. CDR3 DNA sequence: TGTGCCAGCAAATCTGCCGGGAGGGGCTATCAGCCCCAGCATTTT.